Listed below are T cell receptor beta chains from one sample, sequenced in a study of blood T cell repertoires in COVID-19. TCRdb's table, derived via immunoSEQ multiplex PCR, lists solely in-frame clones and lacks some. Found here are 100,000 to 150,000 clones, over 65% of them singletons; the top ten hold about 3.9%. What was sequenced was peripheral blood. These receptor sequences come from a man in his fifties or sixties with acute or convalescent COVID-19. The CDR3 runs from the conserved cysteine through the conserved F or W. Each record gives: V gene, J gene, D gene, clone size, CDR3 DNA, CDR3 protein. The D gene is left open where the match is weak. Clone size is not always given. Where it is, it says once, few, many or a class for expanded clones.

TRBV10-3	TRBJ2-1	.	.	TGTGCCATCAGTGCAAGTGGCCTGGCCTACAATGAGCAGTTCTTC	CAISASGLAYNEQFF
TRBV14	TRBJ1-2	.	.	TGTGCCAGCAGCCAAGTTCACAGCCCACCCCATGGCTACACCTTC	CASSQVHSPPHGYTF
TRBV6-5	TRBJ1-3	TRBD1	.	TGTGCCAGCAGCGGACAGGGCTCTGGAAACACCATATATTTT	CASSGQGSGNTIYF
TRBV6-5	TRBJ2-1	TRBD2	.	TGTGCCAGCAGTTTAGCGGGAGGGGTCAATGAGCAGTTCTTC	CASSLAGGVNEQFF
TRBV20-1	TRBJ2-7	TRBD2	.	TGCAGTGCTAGTGCGCTTGCGGGAGTTCCCTACGAGCAGTACTTC	CSASALAGVPYEQYF
TRBV6-2/TRBV6-3	TRBJ2-1	TRBD2	.	TGTGCCAGCAGCTGGGGACTAGCTAATGAGCAGTTCTTC	CASSWGLANEQFF
TRBV5-1	TRBJ2-5	TRBD2	.	TGCGCCAGCAGCTTCCTAGCGGGAACAGAGACCCAGTACTTC	CASSFLAGTETQYF
TRBV9	TRBJ2-7	.	.	TGTGCCATCACGCGAGGGATAGCTTTCTACGAGCAGTACTTC	CAITRGIAFYEQYF
TRBV19	TRBJ1-6	.	few	TGTGCCAGTAGTCTCACACTGGGCCATTATTCACCCCTCCACTTT	CASSLTLGHYSPLHF
TRBV2	TRBJ2-7	.	.	TGTGCCAGCAGTGAAGGCCTGAGGACTCTCTCCTACGAGCAGTACTTC	CASSEGLRTLSYEQYF
TRBV7-2	TRBJ2-2	.	.	TGTGCCAGCAGCGGGCGCTCTAGGGAGCTGTTTTTT	CASSGRSRELFF
TRBV4-3	TRBJ1-3	.	.	TGCGCCAGCAGCCAAGGCGTCTCTGGAAACACCATATATTTT	CASSQGVSGNTIYF
TRBV5-6	TRBJ2-2	TRBD2	.	TGTGCCAGCAGCGCCGGACTAGCGGGAGGGTACACCGGGGAGCTGTTTTTT	CASSAGLAGGYTGELFF
TRBV2	TRBJ2-5	.	.	TGTGCCAGCAGTGAAGCAGGGGGATGGGAGACCCAGTACTTC	CASSEAGGWETQYF
TRBV19	TRBJ2-7	TRBD1	once	TGTGCCAGTAGTGGGGACAGGCCGCCCTACGAGCAGTACTTC	CASSGDRPPYEQYF
TRBV10-3	TRBJ2-3	.	.	TGTGCCATCAGTGAGTCTTTAGCGCCAGATACGCAGTATTTT	CAISESLAPDTQYF
TRBV27	TRBJ2-7	.	.	TGTGCCAGCAGTTTGGGGGGAGTAGGCTACGAGCAGTACTTC	CASSLGGVGYEQYF
TRBV11-2	TRBJ1-1	.	.	TGTGCCAGCAGCTCCACGTCTTTACAGGGTACTGAAGCTTTCTTT	CASSSTSLQGTEAFF
TRBV28	TRBJ2-4	.	.	TGTGCCAGCAGTTCCCAGGGTCTAGCCAAAAACATTCAGTACTTC	CASSSQGLAKNIQYF
TRBV7-9	TRBJ1-6	.	once	TGTGCCAGCAGCTTAACGACAGGATCGCAATCACCCCTCCACTTT	CASSLTTGSQSPLHF
TRBV21-1	TRBJ2-1	.	.	TGTGCCAGCAGCAAAGGGGCCTTAGCGGGTCGGTACAATGAGCAGTTCTTC	CASSKGALAGRYNEQFF
TRBV4-2	TRBJ1-2	TRBD1	.	TGTGCCAGCAGCCAAGAAGACAGGGGGCGGGATGGCTACACCTTC	CASSQEDRGRDGYTF
TRBV30	TRBJ2-7	TRBD2	few	TGTGCCTGTGTAGCGGGCTCCTACGAGCAGTACTTC	CACVAGSYEQYF
TRBV9	TRBJ2-3	TRBD2	few	TGTGCCAGCAGCGTAGGACTAGCGGGAGGCGCCGGCCCTAGCACAGATACGCAGTATTTT	CASSVGLAGGAGPSTDTQYF
TRBV4-2	TRBJ2-2	TRBD1	few	TGTGCCAGCGAGGGACAGATCACCGGGGAGCTGTTTTTT	CASEGQITGELFF
TRBV5-5	TRBJ2-7	.	.	TGTGCCAGCAGCTTGGCCGCGGGGAACTACGAGCAGTACTTC	CASSLAAGNYEQYF
TRBV6-5	TRBJ2-2	TRBD1	.	TGTGCCAGCAGTCCAGGACAGGGGGCGAACGGGGAGCTGTTTTTT	CASSPGQGANGELFF
TRBV5-4	TRBJ2-1	.	.	TGTGCCATAAGGTCGGCGGGACGCCTGAATGAGCAGTTCTTC	CAIRSAGRLNEQFF
TRBV28	TRBJ1-5	TRBD1	.	TGTGCCAGCAGCAAACCCCAGGGGGGTAATCAGCCCCAGCATTTT	CASSKPQGGNQPQHF
TRBV29-1	TRBJ2-7	.	.	TGCAGCGCTCGTGATGCCTTCGGGGGTTCCTACGAGCAGTACTTC	CSARDAFGGSYEQYF
TRBV7-2	TRBJ2-1	TRBD2	.	TGTGCCAGCAGCTCCTCCGGGACTAGCGGAAACAATGAGCAGTTCTTC	CASSSSGTSGNNEQFF
TRBV30	TRBJ2-5	.	.	TGTGCCTGGAGGGAGCTAGAGACCCAGTACTTC	CAWRELETQYF
TRBV2	TRBJ1-3	TRBD1	.	TGTGCCAGCGGGGGACAGGGGGGTTCTGGAAACACCATATATTTT	CASGGQGGSGNTIYF
TRBV18	TRBJ1-2	.	.	TGTGCCAGCTCACCCTTACAGGGATCTAACTATGGCTACACCTTC	CASSPLQGSNYGYTF
TRBV7-2	TRBJ2-5	TRBD1	few	TGTGCCAGCAGCTTCGACAGGGGGCGGGAGACCCAGTACTTC	CASSFDRGRETQYF
TRBV5-4	TRBJ2-1	.	.	TGTGCCAGCAGCTTGGTACAGGGAGGGGGTGAGCAGTTCTTC	CASSLVQGGGEQFF
TRBV4-3	TRBJ1-4	.	.	TGCGCCAGCAGCCGCGGGCTGGGGTCAGCAACTAATGAAAAACTGTTTTTT	CASSRGLGSATNEKLFF
TRBV10-1	TRBJ2-2	TRBD1	.	TGCGCCAGCACACGGGACAGAGGGAAAGGGGAGCTGTTTTTT	CASTRDRGKGELFF
TRBV6-2/TRBV6-3	TRBJ2-7	TRBD2	once	TGTGCCAGCAGTTACTCGCAAGTAGCGGGAGTAGACGAGCAGTACTTC	CASSYSQVAGVDEQYF
TRBV6-6	TRBJ1-6	TRBD1	.	TGTGCCACAGTTACAGGGGCCAATTCACCCCTCCACTTT	CATVTGANSPLHF
TRBV19	TRBJ2-1	.	.	TGTGCCAGTAGTATCAACAAGTGGAATGAGCAGTTCTTC	CASSINKWNEQFF
TRBV7-2	TRBJ2-1	.	.	TGTGCCAGCAGCTCGTCCTACTACAATGAGCAGTTCTTC	CASSSSYYNEQFF
TRBV28	TRBJ2-2	TRBD2	.	TGTGCCAGCAGTTTACCGGTGCGGACTAGCGGGAACACCGGGGAGCTGTTTTTT	CASSLPVRTSGNTGELFF
TRBV28	TRBJ1-5	TRBD1	.	TGTGCCAGTGATATGAGGACAGGCTTCAATCAGCCCCAGCATTTT	CASDMRTGFNQPQHF
TRBV6-1	TRBJ2-5	TRBD2	.	TGTGCCAGCAGTGAATCTCGTCTAGCGGGAGGTGTGACCCAGTACTTC	CASSESRLAGGVTQYF
TRBV19	TRBJ2-7	TRBD1	once	TGTGCCAGTAGTGTGGGACAGTCCTACGAGCAGTACTTC	CASSVGQSYEQYF
TRBV2	TRBJ1-2	.	.	TGTGCCAGCAGTGAACAGGGCCCCTATGGCTACACCTTC	CASSEQGPYGYTF
TRBV11-2	TRBJ2-3	.	.	TGTGCCAGCAGCTTAGGCCCATCCGGGACTTCGGATACGCAGTATTTT	CASSLGPSGTSDTQYF
TRBV5-1	TRBJ1-1	TRBD1	.	TGCGCCAGCAGCTTGCGCGCAGGGGGGAACACTGAAGCTTTCTTT	CASSLRAGGNTEAFF
TRBV5-6	TRBJ1-2	.	few	TGTGCCAGCAGCTTGAGTAGGGGCACGAGCTATGGCTACACCTTC	CASSLSRGTSYGYTF
TRBV28	TRBJ1-6	TRBD1	.	TGTGCCAGCAGCTACAGGGGATCCTATAATTCACCCCTCCACTTT	CASSYRGSYNSPLHF
TRBV7-8	TRBJ1-2	.	many	TGTGCCAGCAGCCTGGGGGGAGTGAGTGGCTACACCTTC	CASSLGGVSGYTF
TRBV2	TRBJ2-3	.	few	TGTGCCAGCAGTGAATGGGGCAGGCCGTCGGCAGATACGCAGTATTTT	CASSEWGRPSADTQYF
TRBV9	TRBJ2-7	.	.	TGTGCCAGCAGCGTAGGGGGCCCGTACGAGCAGTACTTC	CASSVGGPYEQYF
TRBV7-3	TRBJ2-3	.	.	TGTGCCAGCAGCTTAACGGGAGCCCTGACTAGCACAGATACGCAGTATTTT	CASSLTGALTSTDTQYF
TRBV2	TRBJ2-5	.	.	TGTGCCAGCAAGAGGGATTATAGTTTAGAGACCCAGTACTTC	CASKRDYSLETQYF
TRBV28	TRBJ1-2	.	.	TGTGCCAGCAGACTCCATGGGGGCGGAGACTATGGCTACACCTTC	CASRLHGGGDYGYTF